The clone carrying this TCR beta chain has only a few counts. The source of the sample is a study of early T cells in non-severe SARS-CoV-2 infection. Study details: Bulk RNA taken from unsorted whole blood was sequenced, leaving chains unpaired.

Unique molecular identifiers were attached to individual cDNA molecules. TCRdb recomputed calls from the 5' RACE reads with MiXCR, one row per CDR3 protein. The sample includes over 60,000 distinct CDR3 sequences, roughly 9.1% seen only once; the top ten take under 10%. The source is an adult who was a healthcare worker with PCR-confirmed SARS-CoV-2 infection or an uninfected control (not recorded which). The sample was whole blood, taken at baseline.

CDR3 protein: CASSKGTAVAKNIQYF. For the CDR3, the DNA is TGTGCCAGCAGTAAAGGGACAGCCGTAGCCAAAAACATTCAGTACTTC. The chain recombines TRBV27 with TRBJ2-4; 7 bases fit TRBD1. Germline trimming cut 5 bases from V and 0 bases from J; bases unmatched to any gene: 7. In germline, CDR1 is MNHEY, CDR2 SMNVEV (reference sequence). The CDR3 has 16 amino acids.